The following is a T cell receptor (beta chain) sequence with its context. Here immunoSEQ multiplex PCR was the method, and the copy in TCRdb shows in-frame clones only, minus some. The sample lists 350,000 to 550,000 clones, roughly 87% occurring once. The data are from a study of blood T cell repertoires in COVID-19. This CDR3 spans 16 amino acids. The V segment lost 4 bases and the J segment 1 base; nucleotides outside the gene matches: 5. Per the germline V gene, CDR1 is SGHAT and CDR2 is FQNNGV. This sequence originates from a woman younger than 30 with acute COVID-19. V gene TRBV11-2 combines with J gene TRBJ2-2; 8 nucleotides align to TRBD1. The specimen was PBMCs or T cells enriched from blood (not recorded which). The CDR3 region is CASSSRDRGNTGELFF. Written as DNA, the CDR3 is TGTGCCAGCAGCTCGAGAGACAGGGGGAACACCGGGGAGCTGTTTTTT.